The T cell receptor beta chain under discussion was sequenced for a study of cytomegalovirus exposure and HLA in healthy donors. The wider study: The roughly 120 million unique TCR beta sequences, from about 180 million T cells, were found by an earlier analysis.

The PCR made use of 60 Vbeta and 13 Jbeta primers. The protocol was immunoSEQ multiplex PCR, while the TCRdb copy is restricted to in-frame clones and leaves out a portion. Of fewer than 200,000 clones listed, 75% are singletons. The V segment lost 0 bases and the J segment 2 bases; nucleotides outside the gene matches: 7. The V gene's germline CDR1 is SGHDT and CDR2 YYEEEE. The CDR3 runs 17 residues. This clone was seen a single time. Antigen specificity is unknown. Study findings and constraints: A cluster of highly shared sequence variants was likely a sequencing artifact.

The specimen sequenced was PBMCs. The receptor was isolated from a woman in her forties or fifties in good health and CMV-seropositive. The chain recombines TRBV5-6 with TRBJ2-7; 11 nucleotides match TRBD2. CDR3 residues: CASSLEASGGYPYEQYF. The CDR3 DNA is TGTGCCAGCAGCTTGGAGGCTAGCGGGGGGTATCCCTACGAGCAGTACTTC.